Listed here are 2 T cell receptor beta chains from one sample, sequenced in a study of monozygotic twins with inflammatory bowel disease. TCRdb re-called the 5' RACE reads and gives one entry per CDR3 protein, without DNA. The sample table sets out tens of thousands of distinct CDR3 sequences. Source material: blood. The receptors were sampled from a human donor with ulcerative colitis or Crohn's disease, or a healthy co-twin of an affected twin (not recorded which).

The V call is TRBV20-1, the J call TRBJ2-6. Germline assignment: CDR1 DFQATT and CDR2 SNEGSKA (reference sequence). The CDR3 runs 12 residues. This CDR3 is CSASPGANVLTF.

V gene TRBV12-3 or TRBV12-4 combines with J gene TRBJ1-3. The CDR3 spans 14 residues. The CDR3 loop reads CASSLQFSGNTIYF.